What follows are 27 T cell receptor beta chains derived from one specimen sequenced in a study of T cell responses to AZD1222 COVID-19 vaccine. TCRdb keeps only in-frame clones here, not all; method: immunoSEQ multiplex PCR. The data show about 150,000 clones, about 89% seen once. The sample here was peripheral blood, taken 28 days after the second AZD1222 dose. All receptors derive from an adult who received the AZD1222 COVID-19 vaccine.

V gene TRBV7-9 combines with J gene TRBJ2-7, with 7 bases that match TRBD2. The V and J ends lost 3 bases and 2 bases, in that order; junction bases with no gene match: 4. Per germline, CDR1 SEHNR and CDR2 FQNEAQ (reference sequence). This CDR3 region has 14 residues. The CDR3 DNA sequence: TGTGCCAGCAGCTTGGGAGGGTTAGCCTACGAGCAGTACTTC. Its protein is CASSLGGLAYEQYF.

J is TRBJ2-3 and V is TRBV23-1, with D perhaps TRBD2 (5 bases). TRBV23-1 is sorted into the ORF group, with uncertain function. Trimming removed 8 bases at V and 4 bases at J, with 25 bases between. The CDR3 has 17 amino acids. This CDR3 is CASPECPHGILADTQYF. The CDR3 DNA follows: TGCGCCAGCCCCGAGTGTCCCCACGGGATTTTGGCAGATACGCAGTATTTT.

The chain is built from TRBV19 and TRBJ1-5; 7 bases match TRBD1. Germline V lookup: CDR1 LNHDA, CDR2 SQIVND (reference sequence). The CDR3 consists of 13 residues. V was pared by 6 bases and J by 5 bases, with 4 bases of the junction left unmatched. The CDR3 nucleotides are TGTGCCAGTAGGGGACAGCCCGATCAGCCCCAGCATTTT. Translation gives CASRGQPDQPQHF.

The sample holds one count of this clone. The chain has TRBV18 and TRBJ1-4; 7 bases are a match to TRBD1. CDR1 and CDR2 from the germline V gene are KGHSH and LQKENI. The V gene end was trimmed by 3 bases and the J gene end by 6 bases; junction bases not matched to a gene: 13. This CDR3 spans 17 amino acids. The CDR3 DNA reads TGTGCCAGCTCACCCCTTCCAGACAGGGCCGGGTATGAAAAACTGTTTTTT. Translated: CASSPLPDRAGYEKLFF.

V is TRBV3-1 (or the pseudogene TRBV3-2) and J is TRBJ2-2; D uncertain. This CDR3 comprises 16 residues. V shed 1 base and J shed 6 bases, with 15 bases lying between them. Germline-derived CDR1 and CDR2 are LGHDT and YNNKEL (reference sequence). The CDR3, as DNA: TGTGCCAGCAGCCAAGTGATATCGGCGTACCCCGGGGAGCTGTTTTTT. Residues: CASSQVISAYPGELFF.

The chain links TRBV14 to TRBJ1-2, with D hard to call. Germline V gives CDR1 SGHDN, CDR2 FVKESK. CDR3 length: 14 amino acids. V lost 5 bases, J lost 4 bases, and 14 bases lay in between. The chain's CDR3 is CASSGQVVGYGYTF. The CDR3 nucleotides are TGTGCCAGCAGCGGCCAGGTGGTAGGCTATGGCTACACCTTC.

Concerning this clone itself: An end of the junction does not agree with germline; a read error may underlie this. V gene TRBV11-3 combines with J gene TRBJ1-1, with D unclear. In germline, CDR1 is SGHNT, CDR2 YENEEA. The CDR3 runs to 14 residues. For the CDR3, the DNA is TGTGCCAGCAGCTTAGGTCGGGCGAACGCTGAAGCTTTCTTT. Its protein product is CASSLGRANAEAFF.

This clone was counted once. This chain joins TRBV29-1 and TRBJ1-1; a possible D gene is TRBD1 (6 bases). V was clipped by 7 bases and J by 4 bases, with 16 bases between them. Germline CDR1 reads SQVTM; CDR2 reads ANQGSEA. The CDR3 is made up of 13 amino acids. The CDR3 sequence: CSGIDGGATEAFF. Written as DNA, the CDR3 is TGCAGCGGCATAGATGGGGGGGCCACTGAAGCTTTCTTT.

This clone was counted only a few times. The gene calls are TRBV3-1 (or the pseudogene TRBV3-2) and TRBJ2-2; TRBD2 matches 7 bases. J lost 7 bases, V lost 5 bases, and 16 bases had no gene match. Germline V gives CDR1 LGHDT, CDR2 YNNKEL (reference sequence). There are 17 residues in the CDR3. The CDR3 region is CASSKGLARELSGELFF. CDR3 in DNA: TGTGCCAGCAGCAAGGGGTTAGCGCGGGAGTTAAGCGGGGAGCTGTTTTTT.

With regard to this clone: At one boundary the junction diverges from the germline segment, which might be a read error. The chain uses TRBV24-1 and TRBJ2-1; either TRBD1 or TRBD2 may fit D (5 bases each). The germline V gene has CDR1 KGHDR and CDR2 SFDVKD. CDR3 length: 15 residues. CDR3 region: CATSQTGTFYDEQFF. CDR3 nucleotides: TGTGCCACCAGCCAGACCGGGACCTTCTACGATGAGCAGTTCTTC.

This chain links TRBV6-2 or TRBV6-3 with TRBJ2-7; TRBD1 agrees at 8 bases. CDR3 size: 14 residues. Trimming took 5 bases from V and 4 from J; bases not matched to a gene: 7. CDR1 and CDR2 (germline): MNHEY, SVGEGT. CDR3 amino acids: CASSRRDRGYEQYF. DNA for the CDR3: TGTGCCAGCAGTAGAAGAGACAGGGGTTACGAGCAGTACTTC.

This clone has a single count. The genes are TRBV6-5 and TRBJ1-5; no definite D call. This CDR3 is built from 11 residues. CDR1 and CDR2 from the germline V gene are MNHEY and SVGAGI. V was clipped by 8 bases and J by 3 bases, with 5 bases between them. The CDR3 nucleotides read TGTGCCAGCGGCACCAATCAGCCCCAGCATTTT. Amino acid sequence: CASGTNQPQHF.

The chain has TRBV3-1 (or the pseudogene TRBV3-2) and TRBJ2-2; D is perhaps TRBD1 or TRBD2 (5 bases each). The CDR3 has 17 residues. Germline assignment: CDR1 LGHDT and CDR2 YNNKEL (reference sequence). V was clipped by 0 bases and J by 1 base, with 12 bases between them. This CDR3 reads CASSQEGWGWNTGELFF. The CDR3 bases are TGTGCCAGCAGCCAAGAAGGTTGGGGGTGGAACACCGGGGAGCTGTTTTTT.

V gene TRBV14 combines with J gene TRBJ2-1; D is ambiguous. This CDR3 has 17 residues. V was clipped by 0 bases and J by 0 bases, with 12 bases between them. Germline loops: CDR1 SGHDN, CDR2 FVKESK. CDR3 residues: CASSQDWVLSSYNEQFF. In DNA form, the CDR3 reads TGTGCCAGCAGCCAAGATTGGGTCCTTAGCTCCTACAATGAGCAGTTCTTC.

This chain joins TRBV3-1 (or the pseudogene TRBV3-2) and TRBJ2-1; 12 bases are shared with TRBD1. The CDR3 extends over 14 amino acids. With 6 bases clipped from V and 9 bases from J, the junction kept 6 bases outside the gene matches. Per the germline V gene, CDR1 is LGHDT and CDR2 is YNNKEL (reference sequence). Here the CDR3 DNA reads TGTGCCAGCAGTCTGGGACAGGGGGCGGGTGAGCAGTTCTTC. Amino acid sequence: CASSLGQGAGEQFF.

The chain uses TRBV29-1 and TRBJ1-5, with TRBD1 as a possible D gene (6 bases). The CDR3 loop spans 14 amino acids. Looked up from germline, CDR1 is SQVTM and CDR2 is ANQGSEA. The CDR3 here is CRREQGSLNQPQHF. CDR3 DNA: TGCAGAAGGGAACAGGGTAGTCTCAATCAGCCCCAGCATTTT.

This clone was seen once. CDR3 coding DNA: TGTGCCAGCAGTGCACCGGGCGTAGGGTATTTT. The encoded protein is CASSAPGVGYF. The rearrangement uses TRBV12-3 or TRBV12-4 and TRBJ1-3; D unresolved. Between the trimmed V and J ends, which lost 5 bases and 16 bases, there was a span of 15 bases. This CDR3 comprises 11 residues.

The V gene is TRBV19, the J gene TRBJ2-7; tentatively, D is TRBD2 (5 bases). CDR3 length: 13 residues. Trimming cost V 6 bases and J 5 bases, with 14 bases left between them. Germline lookup yields CDR1 LNHDA and CDR2 SQIVND (reference sequence). The CDR3 spells CASRGVGLNEQYF. CDR3 nucleotides: TGTGCCAGTAGGGGAGTCGGTCTTAACGAGCAGTACTTC. The full variable domain, with the rest looked up from reference TRBV19 and TRBJ2-7, is DGGITQSPKYLFRKEGQNVTLSCEQNLNHDAMYWYRQDPGQGLRLIYYSQIVNDFQKGDIAEGYSVSREKKESFPLTVTSAQKNPTAFYLCASRGVGLNEQYFGPGTRLTVT.

This chain uses TRBV13 with TRBJ2-5, with D possibly TRBD2 on 6 matching bases. In germline, CDR1 is PRHDT, CDR2 FYEKMQ (reference sequence). Trimming removed 1 base from V and 7 bases from J, with 13 bases in between. The CDR3 is 14 residues long. In DNA, the CDR3 is TGTGCCAGCAGCTTAGTAACTCTGGAGGGGACCCAGTACTTC. Translated: CASSLVTLEGTQYF.

The chain has TRBV7-8 and TRBJ2-5, with a weak D call TRBD2 (7 bases). CDR1 and CDR2 (germline): SGHVS, FQNEAQ. The CDR3 is 18 amino acids. Trimming took off 0 bases at V and 5 bases at J, with 22 bases between the two ends. The CDR3: CASSLATAGVPQGETQYF. CDR3 nucleotide sequence: TGTGCCAGCAGCTTAGCCACGGCGGGGGTACCCCAGGGGGAGACCCAGTACTTC.

This clone showed up just a few times. This chain's CDR3 is CASSVATATGELFF. The CDR3, as DNA: TGTGCCAGCAGCGTAGCTACAGCCACCGGGGAGCTGTTTTTT. This rearrangement joins TRBV9 to TRBJ2-2; D is uncertain. Germline CDR1 SGDLS, CDR2 YYNGEE. CDR3 length equals 14 residues. Trimming pared 0 bases from V and 4 bases from J, leaving 7 bases between.

This clone was seen a few times. The chain links TRBV11-2 to TRBJ1-1, with no clear D. Deletions cut 4 bases from V and 6 bases from J, with 15 bases between. The CDR3 consists of 14 residues. Germline V CDR1 and CDR2: SGHAT, FQNNGV. The CDR3 reads CASSSLRGTAEAFF. The CDR3 DNA follows: TGTGCCAGCAGCTCCCTCCGAGGCACAGCTGAAGCTTTCTTT.

The chain carries TRBV27 and TRBJ1-5; perhaps TRBD1 as D (6 bases). The V end lost 7 bases, the J end lost 1 base, and 11 bases lay between the germline ends. CDR3 length equals 14 residues. The germline CDR1 and CDR2 sequences are MNHEY and SMNVEV (reference sequence). The DNA for the CDR3 is TGTGCCAGCAAGGAGGGGGGGAGCAATCAGCCCCAGCATTTT. It yields the protein CASKEGGSNQPQHF.

The chain employs TRBV6-2 or TRBV6-3 and TRBJ2-1; a possible D gene is TRBD2 (7 bases). Germline CDR1 and CDR2: MNHEY and SVGEGT. Between the trimmed V and J ends, which lost 5 bases and 5 bases, there was a span of 16 bases. The CDR3 is made up of 15 amino acids. The CDR3: CASSRSGGIDNEQFF. As DNA, the CDR3 is TGTGCCAGCAGTAGGTCGGGGGGCATAGACAATGAGCAGTTCTTC.

The J gene is TRBJ1-5, the V gene TRBV15; weak D call: TRBD1 (5 bases). Trimming stripped 3 bases from V and 2 bases from J, with 11 bases between. The CDR3 covers 15 residues. The germline CDR1 and CDR2 sequences are LNHNV and YYDKDF (reference sequence). This CDR3 reads CATSRGTDRNQPQHF. CDR3 nucleotides: TGTGCCACCAGCAGGGGGACCGATCGCAATCAGCCCCAGCATTTT.

The chain combines TRBV6-5 with TRBJ2-3, with 10 bases fitting TRBD1. Germline CDR1 MNHEY, CDR2 SVGAGI. V lost 8 bases, J lost 4 bases, and 3 bases stayed unmatched. This CDR3 comprises 13 residues. CDR3 DNA sequence: TGTGCCAGCGGGACAGGGGCGGCAGATACGCAGTATTTT. It yields the protein CASGTGAADTQYF.

The V and J genes are TRBV9 and TRBJ2-3; no reliable D call. This CDR3 has 14 amino acids. Per germline, CDR1 SGDLS and CDR2 YYNGEE. Trimming stripped 0 bases from V and 6 bases from J, with 11 bases between. The CDR3 sequence is CASSVARQRDTQYF. In DNA, the CDR3 is TGTGCCAGCAGCGTAGCGAGACAAAGGGATACGCAGTATTTT.